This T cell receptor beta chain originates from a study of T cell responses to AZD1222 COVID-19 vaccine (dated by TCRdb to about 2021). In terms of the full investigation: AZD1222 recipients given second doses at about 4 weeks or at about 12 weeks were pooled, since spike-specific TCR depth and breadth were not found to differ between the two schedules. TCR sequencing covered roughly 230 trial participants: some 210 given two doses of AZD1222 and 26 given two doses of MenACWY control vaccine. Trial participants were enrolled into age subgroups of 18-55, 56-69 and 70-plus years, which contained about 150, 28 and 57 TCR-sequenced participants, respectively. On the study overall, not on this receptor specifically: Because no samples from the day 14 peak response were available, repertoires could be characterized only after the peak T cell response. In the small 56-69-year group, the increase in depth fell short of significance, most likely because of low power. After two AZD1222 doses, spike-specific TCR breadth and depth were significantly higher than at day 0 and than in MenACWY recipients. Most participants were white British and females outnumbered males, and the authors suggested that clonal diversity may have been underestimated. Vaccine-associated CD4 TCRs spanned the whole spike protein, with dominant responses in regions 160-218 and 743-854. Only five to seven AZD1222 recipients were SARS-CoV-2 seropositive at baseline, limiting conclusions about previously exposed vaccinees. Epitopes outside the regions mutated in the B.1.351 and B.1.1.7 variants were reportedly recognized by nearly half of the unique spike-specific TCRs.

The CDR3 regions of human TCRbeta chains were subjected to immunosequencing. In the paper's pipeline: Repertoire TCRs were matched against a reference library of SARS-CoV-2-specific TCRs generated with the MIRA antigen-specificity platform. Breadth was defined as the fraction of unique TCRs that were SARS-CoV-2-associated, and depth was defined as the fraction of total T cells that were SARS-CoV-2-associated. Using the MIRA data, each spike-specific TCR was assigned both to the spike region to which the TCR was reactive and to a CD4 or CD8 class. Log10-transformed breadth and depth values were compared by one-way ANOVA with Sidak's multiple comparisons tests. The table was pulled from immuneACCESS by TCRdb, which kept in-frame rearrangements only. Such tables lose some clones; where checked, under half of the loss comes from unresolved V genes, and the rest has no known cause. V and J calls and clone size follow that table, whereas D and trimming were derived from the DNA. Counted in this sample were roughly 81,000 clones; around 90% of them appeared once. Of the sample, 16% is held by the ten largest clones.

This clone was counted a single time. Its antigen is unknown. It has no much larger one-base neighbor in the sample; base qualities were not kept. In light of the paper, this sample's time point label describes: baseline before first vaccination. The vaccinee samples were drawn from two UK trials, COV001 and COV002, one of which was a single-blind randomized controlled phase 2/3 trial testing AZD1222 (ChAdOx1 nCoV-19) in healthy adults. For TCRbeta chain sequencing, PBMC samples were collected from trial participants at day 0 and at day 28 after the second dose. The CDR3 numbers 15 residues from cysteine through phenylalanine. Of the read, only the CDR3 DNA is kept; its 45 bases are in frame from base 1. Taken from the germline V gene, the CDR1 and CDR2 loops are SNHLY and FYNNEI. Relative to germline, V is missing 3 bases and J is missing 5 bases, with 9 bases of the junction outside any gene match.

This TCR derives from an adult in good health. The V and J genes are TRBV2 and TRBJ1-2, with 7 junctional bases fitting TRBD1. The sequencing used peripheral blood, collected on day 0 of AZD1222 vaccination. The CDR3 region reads CASSDHPGQRYGYTF. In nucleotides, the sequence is TGTGCCAGCAGTGACCATCCGGGACAGAGGTATGGCTACACCTTC.